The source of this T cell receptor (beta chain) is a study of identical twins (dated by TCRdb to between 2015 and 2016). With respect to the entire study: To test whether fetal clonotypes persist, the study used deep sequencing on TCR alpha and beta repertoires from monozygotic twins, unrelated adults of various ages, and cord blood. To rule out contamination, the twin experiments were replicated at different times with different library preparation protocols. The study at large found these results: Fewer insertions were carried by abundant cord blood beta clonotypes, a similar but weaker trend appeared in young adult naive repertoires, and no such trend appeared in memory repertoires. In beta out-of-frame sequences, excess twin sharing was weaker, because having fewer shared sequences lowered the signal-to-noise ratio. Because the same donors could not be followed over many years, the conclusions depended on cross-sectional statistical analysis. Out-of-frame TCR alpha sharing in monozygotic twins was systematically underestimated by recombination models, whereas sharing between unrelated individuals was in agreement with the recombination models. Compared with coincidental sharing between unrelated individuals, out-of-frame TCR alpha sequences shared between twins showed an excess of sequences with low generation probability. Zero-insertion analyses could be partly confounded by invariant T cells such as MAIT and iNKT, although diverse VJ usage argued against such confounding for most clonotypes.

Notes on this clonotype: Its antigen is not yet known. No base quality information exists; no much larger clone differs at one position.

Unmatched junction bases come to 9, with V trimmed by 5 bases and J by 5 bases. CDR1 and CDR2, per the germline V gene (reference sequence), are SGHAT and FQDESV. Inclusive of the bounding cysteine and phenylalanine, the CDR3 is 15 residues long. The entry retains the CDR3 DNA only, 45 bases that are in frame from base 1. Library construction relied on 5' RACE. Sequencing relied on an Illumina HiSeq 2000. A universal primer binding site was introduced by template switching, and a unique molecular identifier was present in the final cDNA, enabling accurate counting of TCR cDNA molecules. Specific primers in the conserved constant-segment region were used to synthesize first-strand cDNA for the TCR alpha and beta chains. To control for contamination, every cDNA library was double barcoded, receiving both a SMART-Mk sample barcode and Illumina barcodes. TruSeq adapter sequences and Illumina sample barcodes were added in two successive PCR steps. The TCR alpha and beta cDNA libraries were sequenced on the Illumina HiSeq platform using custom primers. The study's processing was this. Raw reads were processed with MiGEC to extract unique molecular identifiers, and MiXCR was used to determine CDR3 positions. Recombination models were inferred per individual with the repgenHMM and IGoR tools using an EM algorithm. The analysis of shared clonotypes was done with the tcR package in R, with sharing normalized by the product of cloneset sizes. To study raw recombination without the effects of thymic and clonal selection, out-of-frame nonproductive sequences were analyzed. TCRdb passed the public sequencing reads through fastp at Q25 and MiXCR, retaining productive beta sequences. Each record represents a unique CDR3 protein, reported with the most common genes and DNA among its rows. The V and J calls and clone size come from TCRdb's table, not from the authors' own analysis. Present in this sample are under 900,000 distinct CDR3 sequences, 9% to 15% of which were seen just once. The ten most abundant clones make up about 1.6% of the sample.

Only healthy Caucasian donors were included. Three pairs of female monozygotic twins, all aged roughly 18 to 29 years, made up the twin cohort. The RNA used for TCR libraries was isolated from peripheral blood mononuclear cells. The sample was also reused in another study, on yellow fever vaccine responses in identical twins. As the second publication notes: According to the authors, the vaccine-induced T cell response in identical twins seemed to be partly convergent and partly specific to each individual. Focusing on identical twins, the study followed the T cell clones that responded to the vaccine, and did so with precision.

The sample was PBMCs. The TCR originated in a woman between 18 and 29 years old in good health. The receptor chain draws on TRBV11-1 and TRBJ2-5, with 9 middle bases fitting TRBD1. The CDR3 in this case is CASSPRTGESETQYF. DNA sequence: TGTGCCAGCAGCCCCAGGACAGGGGAGTCGGAGACCCAGTACTTC.